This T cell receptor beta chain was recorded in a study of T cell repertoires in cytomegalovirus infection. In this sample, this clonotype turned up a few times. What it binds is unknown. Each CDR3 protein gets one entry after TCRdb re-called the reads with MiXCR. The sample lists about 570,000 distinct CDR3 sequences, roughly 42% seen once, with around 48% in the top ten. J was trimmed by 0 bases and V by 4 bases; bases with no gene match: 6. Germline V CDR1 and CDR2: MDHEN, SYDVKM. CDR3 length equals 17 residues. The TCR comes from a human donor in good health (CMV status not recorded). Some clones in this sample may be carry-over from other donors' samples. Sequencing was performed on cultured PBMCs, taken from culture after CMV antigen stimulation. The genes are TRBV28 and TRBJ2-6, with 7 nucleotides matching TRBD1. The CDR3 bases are TGTGCCAGCAGTTCCCCAGGGGACAGCTCTGGGGCCAACGTCCTGACTTTC. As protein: CASSSPGDSSGANVLTF.